One sample yielded the 5 T cell receptor beta chains listed below, sequenced in a study of early T cells in non-severe SARS-CoV-2 infection. One entry per CDR3 protein, called by TCRdb with MiXCR from the 5' RACE reads. Altogether tens of thousands of distinct CDR3 sequences are present, 9% to 15% being singletons, with the ten largest covering about 7%. Material for sequencing was whole blood. These receptors were collected from an adult who was a healthcare worker with PCR-confirmed SARS-CoV-2 infection or an uninfected control (not recorded which).

The rearrangement uses TRBV20-1 and TRBJ1-1; 10 bases agree with TRBD1. The germline CDR1 and CDR2 sequences are DFQATT and SNEGSKA (reference sequence). V gave up 3 bases and J gave up 3 bases; unmatched junction bases: 13. This CDR3 region has 17 residues. The CDR3 reads CSARETGQGRWDTEAFF. In DNA, the CDR3 is TGCAGTGCTAGGGAAACGGGACAGGGGCGATGGGACACTGAAGCTTTCTTT.

A remark on this clonotype: This CDR3 fails to terminate in the conserved phenylalanine or tryptophan, so it likely reflects a read error. This rearrangement joins TRBV20-1 to TRBJ2-5; 8 bases fit TRBD2. With 1 base clipped from V and 6 bases from J, the junction kept 4 bases outside the gene matches. The CDR3 totals 13 residues. CDR1 is DFQATT and CDR2 is SNEGSKA in the germline V gene (reference sequence). CDR3 sequence (DNA): TGCAGTGCTAGAGGAGCGGGAGAAAAGACCCAGTACCTC. This translates into CSARGAGEKTQYL.

In its sample, this clonotype was seen many times. The chain has TRBV20-1 and TRBJ1-2; TRBD1 is a possible D gene (6 bases). Per germline, CDR1 DFQATT and CDR2 SNEGSKA (reference sequence). This CDR3 spans 11 amino acids. The CDR3 spells CLEAGVYGYTF. CDR3 in DNA: TGCTTGGAGGCAGGGGTGTATGGCTACACCTTC.

This clonotype was seen repeatedly, ten times or more. V is TRBV20-1 and J is TRBJ2-1; the D gene could be TRBD1 or TRBD2 (6 bases each). The CDR3 is 15 residues long. V lost 6 bases and J 6 bases, leaving 21 bases between the germline ends. CDR1 is DFQATT, CDR2 SNEGSKA, per germline (reference sequence). The CDR3 sequence: CSAKGGAFVGNEQFF. In DNA, the CDR3 is TGCAGTGCCAAGGGGGGCGCTTTTGTCGGCAATGAGCAGTTCTTC.

This clonotype was observed a handful of times. The V and J genes are TRBV7-2 and TRBJ2-1; D is perhaps TRBD1 or TRBD2 (7 bases each). CDR3 size: 15 residues. Trimming took off 2 bases at V and 3 bases at J, with 11 bases between the two ends. Germline V gene data show CDR1 as SGHTA and CDR2 as FQGNSA. The chain's CDR3 is CASSLQGGIYNEQFF. In DNA form, the CDR3 reads TGTGCCAGCAGCTTACAGGGGGGGATCTACAATGAGCAGTTCTTC.